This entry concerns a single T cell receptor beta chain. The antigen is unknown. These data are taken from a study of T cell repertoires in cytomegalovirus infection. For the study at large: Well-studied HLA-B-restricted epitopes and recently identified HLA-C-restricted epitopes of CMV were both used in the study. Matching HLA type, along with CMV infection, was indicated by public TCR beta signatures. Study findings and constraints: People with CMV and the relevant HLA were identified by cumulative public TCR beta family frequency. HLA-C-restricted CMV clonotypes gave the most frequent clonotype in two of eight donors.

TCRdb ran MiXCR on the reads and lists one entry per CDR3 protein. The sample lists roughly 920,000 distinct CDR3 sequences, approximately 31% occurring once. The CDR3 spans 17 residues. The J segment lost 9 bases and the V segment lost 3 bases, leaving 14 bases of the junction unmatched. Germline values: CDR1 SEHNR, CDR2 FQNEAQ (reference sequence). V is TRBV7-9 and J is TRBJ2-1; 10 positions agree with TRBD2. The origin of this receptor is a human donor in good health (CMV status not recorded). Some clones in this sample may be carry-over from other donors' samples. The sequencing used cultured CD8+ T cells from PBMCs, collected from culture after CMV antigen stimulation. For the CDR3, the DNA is TGTGCCAGCAGCTTGGGCTCCGCAGCGGGGGGGCGGGCTGAGCAGTTCTTC. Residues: CASSLGSAAGGRAEQFF.